The 20 T cell receptor beta chains below come from one sample, sequenced in a study of blood T cell repertoires in COVID-19. Assay: immunoSEQ multiplex PCR; the TCRdb copy retains only in-frame clones and omits some. Of a few hundred thousand clones listed, about 90% are singletons. Sequenced input: PBMCs or T cells enriched from blood (not recorded which). The origin of the receptors is a man in his thirties or forties who had been exposed to COVID-19.

CDR3 sequence reads: CASSEFGRHSPLHF. For the CDR3, the DNA is TGTGCCAGCAGTGAATTCGGCAGGCATTCACCCCTCCACTTT. The chain employs TRBV25-1 and TRBJ1-6, with D hard to call. The length of the CDR3 is 14 residues. The germline gives CDR1 MGHDK, CDR2 SYGVNS. V was clipped by 1 base and J by 8 bases, with 9 bases between them.

This sequence joins TRBV18 and TRBJ2-1; TRBD1 aligns across 9 bases. The CDR3 has 18 amino acids. The trim removed 3 bases at V and 2 bases at J, leaving 11 bases unmatched. Germline V gene sequence: CDR1 KGHSH, CDR2 LQKENI. The CDR3 here is CASSPGVIRTGAYNEQFF. Written as DNA, the CDR3 is TGTGCCAGCTCACCCGGTGTTATCAGGACAGGGGCCTACAATGAGCAGTTCTTC.

The chain recombines TRBV5-1 with TRBJ2-3, with TRBD1 identical over 8 bases. Germline CDR1 reads SGHRS; CDR2 reads YFSETQ. The CDR3 covers 16 residues. V lost 4 bases, J lost 7 bases, and 14 bases stayed unmatched. The CDR3, as DNA: TGCGCCAGCAGCCCCACTCCTACGGACAGGGCAAATACGCAGTATTTT. Translating it yields CASSPTPTDRANTQYF.

The CDR3, as DNA: TGCGCCAGCAGCTTGGCTCCCCAAGGGGGGAACACTGAAGCTTTCTTT. This codes for CASSLAPQGGNTEAFF. This sequence joins TRBV5-1 and TRBJ1-1; tentative D call: TRBD1 (6 bases). The CDR3 is 16 residues long. Looked up from germline, CDR1 is SGHRS and CDR2 is YFSETQ. With 0 bases removed from V and 1 base from J, the gap between germline ends came to 13 bases. Variable domain in full (rest from reference TRBV5-1 and TRBJ1-1): KAGVTQTPRYLIKTRGQQVTLSCSPISGHRSVSWYQQTPGQGLQFLFEYFSETQRNKGNFPGRFSGRQFSNSRSEMNVSTLELGDSALYLCASSLAPQGGNTEAFFGQGTRLTVV.

The chain has TRBV7-2 and TRBJ1-5; 8 bases align to TRBD1. J lost 3 bases, V lost 4 bases, and 5 bases had no gene match. The germline V gene encodes CDR1 SGHTA and CDR2 FQGNSA. The CDR3 runs 15 residues. In DNA, the CDR3 is TGTGCCAGCAGCTCGGAGGGACAGGTCAATCAGCCCCAGCATTTT. Its protein is CASSSEGQVNQPQHF.

This clone was seen a handful of times. This chain joins TRBV19 and TRBJ2-7; TRBD1 is a possible D gene (5 bases). There are 16 residues in the CDR3. Germline V gives CDR1 LNHDA, CDR2 SQIVND (reference sequence). V was shortened by 3 bases and J by 2 bases, with 17 bases between the two germline ends. The DNA for the CDR3 is TGTGCCAGTAGTATGTTATTTGGGGCCCCCGCCTACGAGCAGTACTTC. Its protein is CASSMLFGAPAYEQYF. Drawing the rest from reference TRBV19 and TRBJ2-7, the complete variable domain is DGGITQSPKYLFRKEGQNVTLSCEQNLNHDAMYWYRQDPGQGLRLIYYSQIVNDFQKGDIAEGYSVSREKKESFPLTVTSAQKNPTAFYLCASSMLFGAPAYEQYFGPGTRLTVT.

This chain links TRBV7-3 with TRBJ2-2; 7 nucleotides agree with TRBD2. This CDR3 spans 16 amino acids. The germline gives CDR1 SGHTA, CDR2 FQGTGA. V lost 5 bases and J lost 1; bases outside the gene matches: 7. In DNA, the CDR3 is TGTGCCAGCAGCCCAAATGGGGGGGTGAACACCGGGGAGCTGTTTTTT. This translates into CASSPNGGVNTGELFF.

This clone was recorded once. The chain is built from TRBV21-1 and TRBJ1-4. TRBV21-1 is classified as a pseudogene. This CDR3 spans 16 amino acids. DNA for the CDR3: TGTGCCAGCAGCCCACGGTTTGATGTCGCTAATGAAAAACTGTTTTTT. This sequence encodes CASSPRFDVANEKLFF.

The V and J genes are TRBV2 and TRBJ2-5, with 9 bases that match TRBD2. In germline, CDR1 is SNHLY, CDR2 FYNNEI. The CDR3 spans 15 residues. J gave up 0 bases and V 8 bases, and 7 bases lay outside the gene matches. The CDR3 DNA reads as TGTGCCAGCGGCCTTCTAGCGGGGTACCAAGAGACCCAGTACTTC. Protein: CASGLLAGYQETQYF.

The V call is TRBV7-6, the J call TRBJ2-2; 8 nucleotides agree with TRBD2. V lost 3 bases to trimming and J lost 4 bases; unmatched junction nucleotides: 7. This CDR3 comprises 16 residues. Germline CDR1 and CDR2: SGHVS and FNYEAQ. Here the CDR3 DNA reads TGTGCCAGCAGCTTTAGCGGGGAGAGAATCACCGGGGAGCTGTTTTTT. As protein: CASSFSGERITGELFF.

The chain couples TRBV4-1 to TRBJ2-5, with TRBD1 as a possible D gene (6 bases). The CDR3 covers 14 residues. V lost 4 bases to trimming and J lost 4 bases, with 13 bases between them. Germline CDR1 is MGHRA and CDR2 is YSYEKL. The CDR3 nucleotides read TGCGCCAGCAGCCCACCACAGGGCGGAGAGACCCAGTACTTC. Translation: CASSPPQGGETQYF.

This sequence joins TRBV5-6 and TRBJ1-2; a possible D gene is TRBD1 (5 bases). The CDR3 is made up of 14 amino acids. The V gene's germline CDR1 is SGHDT and CDR2 YYEEEE. Deletions cut 2 bases from V and 8 bases from J, with 16 bases between. CDR3 loop: CASSFGSGIWGYTF. The CDR3 region has the DNA TGTGCCAGCAGCTTTGGGTCAGGGATATGGGGCTACACCTTC.

This chain joins TRBV5-1 and TRBJ1-1; no reliable D call. Trimming left V 1 base short and J 6 bases short, with 7 bases between. This CDR3 contains 12 residues. Per the germline V gene, CDR1 is SGHRS and CDR2 is YFSETQ. DNA for the CDR3: TGCGCCAGCAGCTTGAATACAGCTGAAGCTTTCTTT. Amino acids: CASSLNTAEAFF.

The chain links TRBV7-9 to TRBJ2-2; the match to TRBD2 covers 8 bases. The junction had 4 bases not matched to a gene; V was cut back by 5 bases and J by 5 bases. Looked up from germline, CDR1 is SEHNR and CDR2 is FQNEAQ (reference sequence). The CDR3 runs to 14 residues. Here the CDR3 DNA reads TGTGCCAGCAGCCCCGGGGGGGAAACCGGGGAGCTGTTTTTT. This translates into CASSPGGETGELFF.

This chain joins TRBV5-1 and TRBJ2-7, with 10 bases aligning to TRBD1. The germline V gene has CDR1 SGHRS and CDR2 YFSETQ. V trimming: 4 bases; J trimming: 2 bases; junction bases outside the gene matches: 9. The CDR3 length is 16 residues. This CDR3 is CASSHRDRGPTYEQYF. For the CDR3, the DNA is TGCGCCAGCAGCCACCGGGACAGGGGTCCAACCTACGAGCAGTACTTC.

The V and J genes are TRBV7-8 and TRBJ1-2; D is undetermined. CDR1 is SGHVS and CDR2 is FQNEAQ in the germline V gene. The CDR3 spans 12 residues. The germline V and J ends were trimmed by 4 bases and 5 bases, with 8 bases remaining between them. The CDR3 protein is CASSSPYYGYTF. The CDR3 DNA reads as TGTGCCAGCAGCTCTCCGTATTATGGCTACACCTTC.

The V and J genes are TRBV10-3 and TRBJ2-3; TRBD2 aligns across 10 bases. Germline CDR1 ENHRY, CDR2 SYGVKD. V trimming: 6 bases; J trimming: 3 bases; junction bases outside the gene matches: 6. The length of the CDR3 is 15 residues. CDR3 nucleotides: TGTGCCATCAGCCTTGGACTAGCGGAAACAGATACGCAGTATTTT. Its translation: CAISLGLAETDTQYF.

The gene calls are TRBV5-4 and TRBJ2-7, with 7 bases aligning to TRBD2. The CDR3 spans 15 residues. Looked up from germline, CDR1 is SGHNT and CDR2 is YYREEE (reference sequence). V shed 4 bases, J shed 6 bases, and the junction held 13 bases outside the gene matches. The CDR3 reads CASSLGGLTLREQYF. The CDR3 DNA follows: TGTGCCAGCAGCCTGGGAGGGTTAACCCTACGCGAGCAGTACTTC.

V gene TRBV2 combines with J gene TRBJ2-3; 9 bases are a match to TRBD2. CDR3 length: 16 amino acids. The germline gives CDR1 SNHLY, CDR2 FYNNEI. With V trimmed by 4 bases and J by 8 bases, 13 bases remained unmatched. DNA for the CDR3: TGTGCCAGCAGTGTCGGCGGGGGGGCCGAGGGAGGTACGCAGTATTTT. This codes for CASSVGGGAEGGTQYF.

This clone was counted a single time. In DNA, the CDR3 is TGTGCCAGCAGCTGGAGTGGACAGGGGGCCTACGAGCAGTACTTC. This sequence encodes CASSWSGQGAYEQYF. This chain uses TRBV5-5 with TRBJ2-7; 10 bases are a match to TRBD1. CDR3 size: 15 residues. The ends lost 3 bases at V and 2 bases at J; junction bases unmatched: 5. The germline gives CDR1 SGHKS, CDR2 YYEKEE (reference sequence).